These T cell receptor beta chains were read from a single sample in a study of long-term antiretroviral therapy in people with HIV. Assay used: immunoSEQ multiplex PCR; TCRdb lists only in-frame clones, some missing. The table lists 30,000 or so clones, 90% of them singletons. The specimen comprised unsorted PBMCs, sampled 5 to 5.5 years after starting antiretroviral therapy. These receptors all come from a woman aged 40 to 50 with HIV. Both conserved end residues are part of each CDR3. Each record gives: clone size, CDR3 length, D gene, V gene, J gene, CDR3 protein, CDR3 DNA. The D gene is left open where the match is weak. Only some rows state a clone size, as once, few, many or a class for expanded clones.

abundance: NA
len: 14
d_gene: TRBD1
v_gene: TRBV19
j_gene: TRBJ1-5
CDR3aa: CASSYRQGDQPQHF
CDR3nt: TGTGCCAGTAGTTACCGACAGGGGGATCAGCCCCAGCATTTT

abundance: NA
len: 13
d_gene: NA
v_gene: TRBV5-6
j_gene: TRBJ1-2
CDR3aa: CASSLGVYYGYTF
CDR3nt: TGTGCCAGCAGCTTGGGGGTATACTATGGCTACACCTTC

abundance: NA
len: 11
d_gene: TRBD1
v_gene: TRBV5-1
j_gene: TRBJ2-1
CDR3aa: CASSWDREQFF
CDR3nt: TGCGCCAGCAGCTGGGACAGGGAGCAGTTCTTC

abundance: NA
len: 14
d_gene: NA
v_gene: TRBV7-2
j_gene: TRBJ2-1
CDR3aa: CASSSHYRGDEQFF
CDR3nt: TGTGCCAGCAGCTCTCACTATAGGGGGGATGAGCAGTTCTTC

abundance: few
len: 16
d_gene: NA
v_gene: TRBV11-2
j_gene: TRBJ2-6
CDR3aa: CASSLADYSGANVLTF
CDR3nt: TGTGCCAGCAGCTTGGCAGATTACTCTGGGGCCAACGTCCTGACTTTC

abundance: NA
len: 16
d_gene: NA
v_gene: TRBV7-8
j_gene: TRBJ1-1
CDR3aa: CASSLALDPGGTEAFF
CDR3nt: TGTGCCAGCAGCTTAGCGTTGGATCCTGGGGGTACTGAAGCTTTCTTT

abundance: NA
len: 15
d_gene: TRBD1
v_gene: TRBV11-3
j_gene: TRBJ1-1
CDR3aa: CASSTGTGRNTEAFF
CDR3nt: TGTGCCAGCAGCACGGGGACAGGGAGAAACACTGAAGCTTTCTTT

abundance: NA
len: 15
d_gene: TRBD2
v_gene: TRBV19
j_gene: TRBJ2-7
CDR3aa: CASSIMSSGVDEQYF
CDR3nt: TGTGCCAGTAGTATAATGTCTAGCGGGGTCGACGAGCAGTACTTC

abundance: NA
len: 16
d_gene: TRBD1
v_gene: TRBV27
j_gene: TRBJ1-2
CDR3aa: CASNMSRGRPDYGYTF
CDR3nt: TGTGCCAGCAACATGTCCAGGGGGCGGCCCGACTATGGCTACACCTTC

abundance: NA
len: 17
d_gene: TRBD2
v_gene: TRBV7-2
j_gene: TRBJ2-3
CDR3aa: CASSERLAGGRTDTQYF
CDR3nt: TGTGCCAGCAGCGAAAGACTAGCGGGAGGGCGTACAGATACGCAGTATTTT

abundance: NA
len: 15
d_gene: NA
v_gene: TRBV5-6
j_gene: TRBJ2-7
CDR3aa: CASSPPASQSYEQYF
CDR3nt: TGTGCCAGCAGCCCACCGGCTAGTCAGTCCTACGAGCAGTACTTC

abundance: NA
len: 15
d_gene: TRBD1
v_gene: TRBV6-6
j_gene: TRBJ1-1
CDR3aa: CASPKSGQGTTEAFF
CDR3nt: TGTGCCAGCCCTAAGTCTGGACAGGGGACCACTGAAGCTTTCTTT

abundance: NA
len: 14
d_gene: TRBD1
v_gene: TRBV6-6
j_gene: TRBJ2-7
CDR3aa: CASETTGGNYEQYF
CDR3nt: TGTGCCAGCGAAACGACAGGGGGGAACTACGAGCAGTACTTC

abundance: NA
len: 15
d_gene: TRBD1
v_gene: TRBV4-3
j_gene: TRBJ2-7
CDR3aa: CASSQDHLGGREQYF
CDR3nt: TGCGCCAGCAGCCAAGACCACCTAGGGGGCAGAGAGCAGTACTTC

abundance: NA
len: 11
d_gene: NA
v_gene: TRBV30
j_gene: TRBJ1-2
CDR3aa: CAWSVEYGYTF
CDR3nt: TGTGCCTGGAGTGTAGAGTATGGCTACACCTTC

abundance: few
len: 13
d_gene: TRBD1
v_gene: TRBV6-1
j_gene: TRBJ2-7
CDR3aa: CASSPTGAYEQYF
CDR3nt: TGTGCCAGCAGCCCGACAGGGGCCTACGAGCAGTACTTC

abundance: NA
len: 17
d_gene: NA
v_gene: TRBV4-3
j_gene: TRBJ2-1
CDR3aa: CASSQDLTGRAHNEQFF
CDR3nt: TGCGCCAGCAGCCAAGATCTAACGGGCAGGGCTCACAATGAGCAGTTCTTC

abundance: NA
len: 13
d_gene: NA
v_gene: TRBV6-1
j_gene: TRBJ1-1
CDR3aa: CASSVSGWTEAFF
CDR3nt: TGTGCCAGCAGTGTGTCGGGGTGGACTGAAGCTTTCTTT

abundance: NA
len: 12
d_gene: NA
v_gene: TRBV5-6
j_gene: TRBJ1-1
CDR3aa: CASSPERGPAFF
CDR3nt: TGTGCCAGCAGCCCCGAGAGGGGTCCAGCTTTCTTT

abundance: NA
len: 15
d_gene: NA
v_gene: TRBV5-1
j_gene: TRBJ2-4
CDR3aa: CASSLDSGDKNIQYF
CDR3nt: TGCGCCAGCAGCTTGGATTCCGGGGACAAAAACATTCAGTACTTC

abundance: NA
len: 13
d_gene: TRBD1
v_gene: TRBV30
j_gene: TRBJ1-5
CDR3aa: CAWSTGEDRPQHF
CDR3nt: TGTGCCTGGAGCACAGGGGAGGATAGGCCCCAGCATTTT

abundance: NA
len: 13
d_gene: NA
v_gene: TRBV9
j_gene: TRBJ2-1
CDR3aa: CASSVGSAGEQFF
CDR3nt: TGTGCCAGCAGCGTAGGGAGCGCCGGTGAGCAGTTCTTC

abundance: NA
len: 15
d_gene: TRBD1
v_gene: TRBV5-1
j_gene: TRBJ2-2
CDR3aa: CASSFDRENTGELFF
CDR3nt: TGCGCCAGCAGCTTTGACAGGGAAAACACCGGGGAGCTGTTTTTT

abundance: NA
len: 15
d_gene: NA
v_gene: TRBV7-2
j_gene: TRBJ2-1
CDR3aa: CASSPRGVSYNEQFF
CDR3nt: TGTGCCAGCAGCCCGAGGGGTGTCTCCTACAATGAGCAGTTCTTC

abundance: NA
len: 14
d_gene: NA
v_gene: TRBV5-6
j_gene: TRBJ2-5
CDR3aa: CASSLRRARETQYF
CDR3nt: TGTGCCAGCAGCTTGCGCAGGGCGCGAGAGACCCAGTACTTC

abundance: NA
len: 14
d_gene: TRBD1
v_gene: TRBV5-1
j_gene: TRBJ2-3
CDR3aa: CASRVGQDTDTQYF
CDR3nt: TGCGCCAGCAGGGTGGGACAGGACACAGATACGCAGTATTTT

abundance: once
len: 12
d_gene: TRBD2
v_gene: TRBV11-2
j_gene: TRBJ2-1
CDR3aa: CASSQTSGEQFF
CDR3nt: TGTGCCAGCAGCCAGACTAGCGGGGAGCAGTTCTTC

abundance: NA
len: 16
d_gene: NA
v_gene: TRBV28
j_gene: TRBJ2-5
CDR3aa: CASSSAGEGGKETQYF
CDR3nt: TGTGCCAGCAGCTCGGCGGGAGAGGGGGGTAAAGAGACCCAGTACTTC

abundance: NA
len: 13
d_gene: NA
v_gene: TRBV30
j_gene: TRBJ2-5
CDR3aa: CACSWFRQETQYF
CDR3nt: TGTGCCTGCTCCTGGTTTCGGCAAGAGACCCAGTACTTC

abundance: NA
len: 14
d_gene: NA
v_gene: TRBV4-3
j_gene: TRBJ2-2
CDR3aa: CASSLAKNTGELFF
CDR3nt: TGCGCCAGCAGCCTCGCGAAGAACACCGGGGAGCTGTTTTTT

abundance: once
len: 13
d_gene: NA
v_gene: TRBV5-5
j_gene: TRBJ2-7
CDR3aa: CASSSGVNYEQYF
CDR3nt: TGTGCCAGCAGCTCGGGGGTAAACTACGAGCAGTACTTC

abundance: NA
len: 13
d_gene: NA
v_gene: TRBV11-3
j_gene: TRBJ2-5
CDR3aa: CASSSDPGETQYF
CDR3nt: TGTGCCAGCAGCTCAGACCCAGGGGAGACCCAGTACTTC

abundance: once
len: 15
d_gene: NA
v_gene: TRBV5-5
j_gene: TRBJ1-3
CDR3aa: CASSPSGASGNTIYF
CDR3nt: TGTGCCAGCAGCCCCTCGGGGGCCTCTGGAAACACCATATATTTT